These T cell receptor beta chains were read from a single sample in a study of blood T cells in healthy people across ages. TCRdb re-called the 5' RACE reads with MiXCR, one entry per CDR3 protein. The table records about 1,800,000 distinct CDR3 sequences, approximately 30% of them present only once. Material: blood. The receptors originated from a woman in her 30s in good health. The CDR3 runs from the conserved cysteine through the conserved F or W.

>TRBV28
CASSLWEGDGSGANVLTF
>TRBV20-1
CSANSGGVGADTQYF
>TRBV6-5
CASRRNRGSQETQYF
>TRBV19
CASSIGGMWANTEASF
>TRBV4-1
CASSHPDSYEQYF
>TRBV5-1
CASSSGQGEETQYF
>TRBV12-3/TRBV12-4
CASTRRLAGASSYNEQFF
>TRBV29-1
CSVQTRTSGRGEVQYF
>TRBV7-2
CASSLQQSYEQYF
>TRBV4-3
CACSQAGGTGGQFF
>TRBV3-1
CARYPSYNEQYF
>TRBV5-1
CASSPTSGIGGELFF
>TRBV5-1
CASSLTDSHEQYF
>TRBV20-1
CSARGPTGDRGHEQYF
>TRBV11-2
CASSSSTRTQYF
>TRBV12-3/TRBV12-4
CASSLTSGSSYERYF
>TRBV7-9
CASSLDSVPDTEAFF
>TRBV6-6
CASRKDSRRGQGHEQYF
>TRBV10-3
CAISLPVTDTQYF
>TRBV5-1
CASSLGLREDNERYF
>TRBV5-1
CASSPNGQSTMNTEAFF
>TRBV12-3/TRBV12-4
CASSQGGAGSPLHF
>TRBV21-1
CASSKGAGTGPVEQYF
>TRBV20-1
CSARVTGTSFFHEQYF
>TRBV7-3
CASSLNTRETQYF
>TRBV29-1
CSVADRGPNYGYTF
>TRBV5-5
CASRRRTIYGYTF
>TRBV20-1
CSATGAQNQPQHF
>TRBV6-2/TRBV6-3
CASRILAGGSDTQYF
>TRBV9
CASSPGQRDTEAFF
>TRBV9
CASSALQFYSSPDTQYF
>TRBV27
CASRDTGGYEQYF
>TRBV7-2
CASSLQRGDTQYF
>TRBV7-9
CASSQMPRRTEAFF
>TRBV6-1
CAGTIGLAGGYYEQYF
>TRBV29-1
CSVEAVLSGNTTYF
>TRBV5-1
CASSPRQGSPYEQYF
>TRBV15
CATRSKLLGGEQYF
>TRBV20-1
CSARDATSGPSRETQYF
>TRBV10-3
CAISGSKDNSMNTEAFF
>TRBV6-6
CASSALRESLYNEQFF
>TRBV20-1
CSARLAGVPQETQYF
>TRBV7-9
CASSYGPGGANVLTF
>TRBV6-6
CASSSLAAPSTDTQYF
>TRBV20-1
CSAREGTGNLQYF
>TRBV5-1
CVSSQGQAEETQYF
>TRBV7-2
CVSSPNSPGTEAFF
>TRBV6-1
CASSRRTSGRGWDDEQFF
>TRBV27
CASSPRSSGELFF
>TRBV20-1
CSARDERTSNQPQHF
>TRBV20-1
CSASDWGRDYGYTF
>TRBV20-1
CSAGVAGGLPYEQYF
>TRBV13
CASSSTGAGDTEAFF
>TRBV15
CATSSEGATQYF
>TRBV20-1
CSARGGSYSNQPQHF
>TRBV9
CAGSVGARGGTEAFF
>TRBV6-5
CASSYGLARSTDTQYF
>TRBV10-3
CAISDSQDGQETQYF
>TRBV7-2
CASSLMRNNEQFF
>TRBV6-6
CASSQGSGENTGELFF